One sample yielded the 8 T cell receptor beta chains listed below, sequenced in a study of shared clonotypes between healthy human individuals. Method: immunoSEQ multiplex PCR; TCRdb's copy keeps in-frame clones and lacks some. Here the sample spans about 1.1 million clones, around 82% being singletons. Sequenced material: memory CD4+ T cells from PBMCs. The subset: CD45RA-negative fraction. The receptors here all came from a man aged 18-30 years in good health. Some clones in this sample may be carry-over from other donors' samples.

The rearrangement joins TRBV2 to TRBJ1-2, with D perhaps matching TRBD1 (5 bases). This CDR3 comprises 14 residues. V shed 7 bases and J shed 5 bases, with 17 bases lying between them. CDR1 is SNHLY and CDR2 is FYNNEI in the germline V gene. In DNA, the CDR3 is TGTGCCAGCAACGGTCAGGGAGCGCTATATGGCTACACCTTC. Translating it yields CASNGQGALYGYTF. Using reference TRBV2 and TRBJ1-2 for the parts outside the CDR3, the full variable domain is EPEVTQTPSHQVTQMGQEVILRCVPISNHLYFYWYRQILGQKVEFLVSFYNNEISEKSEIFDDQFSVERPDGSNFTLKIRSTKLEDSAMYFCASNGQGALYGYTFGSGTRLTVV.

The CDR3 spells CAWSPGGLGYTF. DNA of the CDR3: TGTGCCTGGAGTCCCGGGGGTCTTGGCTACACCTTC. The chain joins TRBV30 to TRBJ1-2, with D perhaps matching TRBD1 (5 bases). Trimming pared 2 bases from V and 7 bases from J, leaving 11 bases between. The CDR3 has 12 residues. In germline, CDR1 is GTSNPN, CDR2 SVGIG (reference sequence).

The chain combines TRBV7-9 with TRBJ1-1, with D possibly being TRBD1 (5 bases). This CDR3 is built from 12 residues. The germline V gene encodes CDR1 SEHNR and CDR2 FQNEAQ (reference sequence). V lost 1 base and J 7 bases, leaving 7 bases between the germline ends. CDR3 in DNA: TGTGCCAGCAGCTTAGGGGGCTTTGAAGCTTTCTTT. This encodes CASSLGGFEAFF. Using reference TRBV7-9 and TRBJ1-1 for the parts outside the CDR3, the full variable domain is DTGVSQNPRHKITKRGQNVTFRCDPISEHNRLYWYRQTLGQGPEFLTYFQNEAQLEKSRLLSDRFSAERPKGSFSTLEIQRTEQGDSAMYLCASSLGGFEAFFGQGTRLTVV.

The V call is TRBV4-3, the J call TRBJ1-2; D is possibly TRBD1 (6 bases). Trimming removed 2 bases from V and 3 bases from J, with 22 bases in between. Germline CDR1 is LGHNA and CDR2 is YSLEER. The CDR3 spans 18 residues. Here the CDR3 reads CASSQFNPRDKGDYGYTF. For the CDR3, the DNA is TGCGCCAGCAGCCAATTCAATCCCCGGGACAAGGGAGACTATGGCTACACCTTC.

This clone occurred a few times. In DNA form, the CDR3 reads TGTGCCAGCAGTCGATACAGGGGGTCCTACGAGCAGTACTTC. Translation gives CASSRYRGSYEQYF. The genes are TRBV6-5 and TRBJ2-7, with TRBD1 identical over 8 bases. The CDR3 contains 14 residues. In germline, CDR1 is MNHEY, CDR2 SVGAGI. With 5 bases clipped from V and 1 base from J, the junction kept 4 bases outside the gene matches.

This chain uses TRBV4-1 with TRBJ2-5; D is ambiguous. Per germline, CDR1 MGHRA and CDR2 YSYEKL. The CDR3 spans 15 residues. Trimming removed 3 bases from V and 4 bases from J, with 15 bases in between. The CDR3 DNA reads as TGCGCCAGCAGCCAGCCTTTTGGCGCGTTAGAGACCCAGTACTTC. Protein: CASSQPFGALETQYF.

This clone is a singleton in its sample. V is TRBV19 and J is TRBJ1-1; 7 nucleotides line up with TRBD1. CDR1 LNHDA and CDR2 SQIVND come from the germline V gene (reference sequence). V lost 0 bases, J lost 1 base, and 2 bases stayed unmatched. This CDR3 region has 15 residues. The CDR3 protein is CASSIEGQSNTEAFF. The CDR3 DNA is TGTGCCAGTAGTATAGAGGGACAGTCGAACACTGAAGCTTTCTTT. Full variable domain (remainder filled in from reference TRBV19 and TRBJ1-1): DGGITQSPKYLFRKEGQNVTLSCEQNLNHDAMYWYRQDPGQGLRLIYYSQIVNDFQKGDIAEGYSVSREKKESFPLTVTSAQKNPTAFYLCASSIEGQSNTEAFFGQGTRLTVV.

This clone showed up just once. The chain has TRBV6-1 and TRBJ2-7; TRBD2 matches 7 bases. Per germline, CDR1 MNHNS and CDR2 SASEGT. The CDR3 sequence is 13 residues long. J gave up 5 bases and V 3 bases, and 4 bases lay outside the gene matches. The CDR3 loop reads CASSDGRIDEQYF. CDR3 DNA sequence: TGTGCCAGCAGTGACGGGAGGATCGACGAGCAGTACTTC.